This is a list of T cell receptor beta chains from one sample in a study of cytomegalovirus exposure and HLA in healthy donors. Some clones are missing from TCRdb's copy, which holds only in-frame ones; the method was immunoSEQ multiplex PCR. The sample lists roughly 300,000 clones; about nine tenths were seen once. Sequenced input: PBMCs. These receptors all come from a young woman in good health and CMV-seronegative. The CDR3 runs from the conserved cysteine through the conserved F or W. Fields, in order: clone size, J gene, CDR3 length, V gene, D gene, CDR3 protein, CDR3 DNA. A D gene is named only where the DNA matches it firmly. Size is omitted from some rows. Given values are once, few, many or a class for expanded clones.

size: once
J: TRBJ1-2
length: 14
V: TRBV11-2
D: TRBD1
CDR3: CASASDREAYGYTF
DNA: TGTGCCAGCGCGTCGGACAGGGAGGCCTATGGCTACACCTTC

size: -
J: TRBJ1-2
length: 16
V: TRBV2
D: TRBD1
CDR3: CASSERGTGFVGGYTF
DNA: TGTGCCAGCAGTGAAAGGGGGACAGGCTTTGTGGGAGGCTACACCTTC

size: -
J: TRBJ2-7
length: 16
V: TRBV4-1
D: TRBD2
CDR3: CASSQEVAGGTYEQYF
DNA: TGCGCCAGCAGCCAAGAGGTAGCGGGAGGAACCTACGAGCAGTACTTC

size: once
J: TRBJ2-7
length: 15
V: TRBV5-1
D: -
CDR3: CASSSSAGGPLEQYF
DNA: TGCGCCAGCAGCTCCTCAGCGGGTGGGCCCCTCGAGCAGTACTTC

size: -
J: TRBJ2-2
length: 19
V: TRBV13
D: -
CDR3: CASSLVGYAPQGNTGELFF
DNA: TGTGCCAGCAGCTTAGTTGGATACGCGCCCCAGGGGAACACCGGGGAGCTGTTTTTT

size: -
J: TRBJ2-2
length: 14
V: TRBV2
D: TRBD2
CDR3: CASSGLVIPGELFF
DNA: TGTGCCAGCTCGGGACTAGTAATCCCCGGGGAGCTGTTTTTT

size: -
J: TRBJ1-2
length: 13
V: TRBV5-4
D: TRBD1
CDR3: CASSPATGFGYTF
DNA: TGTGCCAGCAGCCCGGCGACAGGGTTCGGCTACACCTTC

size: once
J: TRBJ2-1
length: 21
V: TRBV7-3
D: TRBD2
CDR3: CASSAGSGTSGSRAAYNEQFF
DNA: TGTGCCAGCAGCGCCGGATCCGGGACTAGCGGGAGTAGGGCGGCCTACAATGAGCAGTTCTTC

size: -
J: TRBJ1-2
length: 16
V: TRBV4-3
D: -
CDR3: CASSQGTAVTFDGYTF
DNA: TGCGCCAGCAGCCAAGGAACAGCAGTCACTTTCGATGGCTACACCTTC

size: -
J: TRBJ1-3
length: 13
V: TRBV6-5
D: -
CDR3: CASSSTGRNTIYF
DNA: TGTGCCAGCAGTTCAACCGGGAGAAACACCATATATTTT

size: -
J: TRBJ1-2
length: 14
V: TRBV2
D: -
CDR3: CASSMEGTFHGYTF
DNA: TGTGCCAGCAGTATGGAAGGGACATTCCATGGCTACACCTTC

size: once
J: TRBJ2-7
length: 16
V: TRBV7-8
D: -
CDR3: CASSSPEGRLSYEQYF
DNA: TGTGCCAGCAGCTCCCCCGAGGGGAGGCTCTCCTACGAGCAGTACTTC

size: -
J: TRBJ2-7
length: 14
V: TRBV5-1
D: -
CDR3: CASSFLQGRDEQYF
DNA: TGCGCCAGCAGCTTTCTGCAGGGAAGGGACGAGCAGTACTTC

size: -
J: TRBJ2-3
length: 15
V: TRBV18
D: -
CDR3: CASSPYATVRDTQYF
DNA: TGTGCCAGCTCACCATATGCGACTGTCCGGGATACGCAGTATTTT

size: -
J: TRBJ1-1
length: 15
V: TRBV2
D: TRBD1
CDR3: CASGNRQGRGTEAFF
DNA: TGTGCCAGCGGTAACCGACAGGGACGGGGCACTGAAGCTTTCTTT

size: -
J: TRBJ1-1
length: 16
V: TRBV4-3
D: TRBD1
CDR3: CASSQRQGGSNTEAFF
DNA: TGCGCCAGCAGCCAAAGACAGGGTGGCTCGAACACTGAAGCTTTCTTT

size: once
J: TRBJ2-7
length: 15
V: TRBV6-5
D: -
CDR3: CASGREIALPYEQYF
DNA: TGTGCCAGTGGAAGGGAAATAGCGTTACCCTACGAGCAGTACTTC

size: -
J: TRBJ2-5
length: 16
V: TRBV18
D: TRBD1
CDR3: CASSPSPGTGGETQYF
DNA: TGTGCCAGCTCTCCCTCTCCCGGGACAGGGGGAGAGACCCAGTACTTC

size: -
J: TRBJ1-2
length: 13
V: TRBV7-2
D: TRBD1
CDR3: CASSSDRGLGYTF
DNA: TGTGCCAGCAGCTCTGACAGGGGGCTCGGCTACACCTTC

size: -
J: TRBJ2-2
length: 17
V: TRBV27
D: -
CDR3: CASRDYTGFSGTGELFF
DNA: TGTGCCAGCAGGGATTACACAGGGTTTTCAGGGACCGGGGAGCTGTTTTTT

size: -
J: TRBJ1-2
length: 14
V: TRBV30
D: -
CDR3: CAWSRGGVGYGYTF
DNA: TGTGCCTGGAGCCGGGGGGGCGTGGGCTATGGCTACACCTTC

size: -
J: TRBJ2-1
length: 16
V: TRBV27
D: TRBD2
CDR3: CASSLLTSGVYNEQFF
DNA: TGTGCCAGCAGTTTACTTACTAGCGGGGTTTACAATGAGCAGTTCTTC

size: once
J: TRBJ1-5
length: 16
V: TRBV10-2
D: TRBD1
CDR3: CASTDGQGVANQPQHF
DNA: TGCGCCAGCACTGACGGACAGGGCGTGGCGAATCAGCCCCAGCATTTT